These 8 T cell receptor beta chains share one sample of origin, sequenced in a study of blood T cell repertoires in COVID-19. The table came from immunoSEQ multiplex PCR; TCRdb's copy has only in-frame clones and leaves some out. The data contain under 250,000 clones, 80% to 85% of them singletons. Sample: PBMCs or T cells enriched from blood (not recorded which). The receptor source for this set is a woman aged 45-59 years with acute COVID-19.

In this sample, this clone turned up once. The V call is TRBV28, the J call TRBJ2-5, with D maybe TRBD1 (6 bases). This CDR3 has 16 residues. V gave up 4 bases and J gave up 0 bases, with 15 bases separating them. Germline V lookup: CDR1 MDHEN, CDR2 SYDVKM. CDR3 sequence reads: CASSSLTGQDQETQYF. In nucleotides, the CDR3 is TGTGCCAGCAGTTCCCTCACGGGACAAGACCAAGAGACCCAGTACTTC. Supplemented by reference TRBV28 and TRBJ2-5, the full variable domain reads DVKVTQSSRYLVKRTGEKVFLECVQDMDHENMFWYRQDPGLGLRLIYFSYDVKMKEKGDIPEGYSVSREKKERFSLILESASTNQTSMYLCASSSLTGQDQETQYFGPGTRLLVL.

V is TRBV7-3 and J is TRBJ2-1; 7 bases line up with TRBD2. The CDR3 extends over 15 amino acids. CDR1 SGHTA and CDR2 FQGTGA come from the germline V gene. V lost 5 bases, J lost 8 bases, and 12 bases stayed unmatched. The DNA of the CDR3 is TGTGCCAGCAGCGCCCGGACTAGTTCAATCGATGAGCAGTTCTTC. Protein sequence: CASSARTSSIDEQFF.

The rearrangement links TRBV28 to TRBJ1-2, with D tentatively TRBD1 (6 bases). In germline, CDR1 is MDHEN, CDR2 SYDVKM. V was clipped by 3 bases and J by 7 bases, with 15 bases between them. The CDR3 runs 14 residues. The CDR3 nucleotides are TGTGCCAGCAGTTTCCGACAGGCTTTTCTTGGCTACACCTTC. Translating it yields CASSFRQAFLGYTF.

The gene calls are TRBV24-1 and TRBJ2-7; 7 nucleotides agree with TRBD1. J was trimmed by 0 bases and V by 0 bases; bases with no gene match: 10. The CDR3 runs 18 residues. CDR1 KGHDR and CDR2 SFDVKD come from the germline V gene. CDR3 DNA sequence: TGTGCCACCAGTGATTTGCAAATCGGGGACAGAATCTCCTACGAGCAGTACTTC. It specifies CATSDLQIGDRISYEQYF.

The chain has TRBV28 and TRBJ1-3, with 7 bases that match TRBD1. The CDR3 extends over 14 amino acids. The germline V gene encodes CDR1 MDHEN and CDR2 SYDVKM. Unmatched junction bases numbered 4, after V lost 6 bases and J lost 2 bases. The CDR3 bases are TGTGCCAGCAGGCAACAGGGGCCTGGAAACACCATATATTTT. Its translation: CASRQQGPGNTIYF.

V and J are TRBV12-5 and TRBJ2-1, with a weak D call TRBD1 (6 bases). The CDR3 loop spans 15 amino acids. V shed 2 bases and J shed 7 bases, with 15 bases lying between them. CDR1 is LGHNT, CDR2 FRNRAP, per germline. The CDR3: CASGLIRGDINEQFF. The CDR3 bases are TGTGCTAGTGGTTTGATCAGGGGTGATATAAATGAGCAGTTCTTC.

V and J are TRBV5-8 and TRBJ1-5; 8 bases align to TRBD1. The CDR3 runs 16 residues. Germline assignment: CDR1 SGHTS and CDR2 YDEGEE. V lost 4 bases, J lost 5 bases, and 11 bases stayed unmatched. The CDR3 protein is CASSQPTGQGYQPQHF. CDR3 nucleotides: TGTGCCAGCAGCCAGCCGACCGGACAGGGCTATCAGCCCCAGCATTTT. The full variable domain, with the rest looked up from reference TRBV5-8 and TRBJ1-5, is EAGVTQSPTHLIKTRGQQATLRCSPISGHTSVYWYQQALGLGLQFLLWYDEGEERNRGNFPPRFSGRQFPNYSSELNVNALELEDSALYLCASSQPTGQGYQPQHFGDGTRLSIL.

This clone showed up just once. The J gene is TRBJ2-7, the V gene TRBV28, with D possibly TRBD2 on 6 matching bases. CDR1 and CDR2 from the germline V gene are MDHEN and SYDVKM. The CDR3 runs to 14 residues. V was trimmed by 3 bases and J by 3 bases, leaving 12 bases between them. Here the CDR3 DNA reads TGTGCCAGCAGTTTGAATATGGAGGGCTACGAGCAGTACTTC. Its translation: CASSLNMEGYEQYF.